The source of this T cell receptor beta chain is a study of blood T cells in healthy people across ages. A sample-barcoded 5' primer and a J-beta primer mix were used in a second PCR of roughly 6 to 11 cycles. Each cDNA molecule received a tag from a template-switch adaptor that had 12 random nucleotides. TCRdb analysed the 5' RACE reads with MiXCR anew, one entry per CDR3 protein. The sample lists 1.5 million to 2 million distinct CDR3 sequences; 39% were seen once. The origin of this receptor is a human donor in good health. The sequenced material came from blood.

CDR3 protein: CSARDMNSYSGANVLTF. In nucleotides, the CDR3 is TGCAGTGCTAGAGATATGAACAGCTACTCTGGGGCCAACGTCCTGACTTTC. This rearrangement joins TRBV20-1 to TRBJ2-6; D is undetermined. The V end was cut by 0 bases, the J end by 0 bases, with 12 bases between. The CDR3 length is 17 residues. The germline CDR1 and CDR2 sequences are DFQATT and SNEGSKA (reference sequence).